This T cell receptor (beta chain) was identified in a study of T-cell reconstitution after alpha-beta-depleted transplantation in children (dated by TCRdb to 2015 to 2016). A note on the overall study: Using TCR repertoire profiling, the study followed T-cell immune reconstitution in a quantitative way in children after TCRalphabeta/CD19-depleted allogeneic hematopoietic cell transplantation.

The CDR3 has 16 amino acids, counting the end cysteine and phenylalanine. Only the CDR3 part of the read is kept: 48 bases, read in frame from the first base. Trimming removed 4 bases from V and 1 base from J; the gene matches leave 4 bases unexplained. About this clonotype itself: Its antigen remains undetermined. No clone much larger than this one lies a single base away; base qualities are absent.

The library was prepared using PCR. The sequencing machine was an Illumina HiSeq 2500. TCR library preparation used molecular barcoding, with unique molecular identifiers applied to normalize quantification of the TCRbeta repertoire. Using fastp at Q25 and MiXCR, TCRdb reprocessed the public reads and kept productive beta chains. Duplicate CDR3 protein sequences are folded into a single record with the most common DNA and genes. The sample table shows a few hundred thousand distinct CDR3 sequences, and 13% are seen once. The ten largest clones add up to over 3.5% of the sample. This chain is built from TRBV12-3 or TRBV12-4 and TRBJ2-1, with 10 central nucleotides matching TRBD1. Sequenced material: PBMCs, taken from the stem cell graft. The sequence derives from a human donor who donated a stem cell graft to a child with Fanconi anemia. The sequenced DNA is TGTGCCAGCAGTTCCCCGGGACAGGGGTCCTACAATGAGCAGTTCTTC. Its translation reads: CASSSPGQGSYNEQFF.